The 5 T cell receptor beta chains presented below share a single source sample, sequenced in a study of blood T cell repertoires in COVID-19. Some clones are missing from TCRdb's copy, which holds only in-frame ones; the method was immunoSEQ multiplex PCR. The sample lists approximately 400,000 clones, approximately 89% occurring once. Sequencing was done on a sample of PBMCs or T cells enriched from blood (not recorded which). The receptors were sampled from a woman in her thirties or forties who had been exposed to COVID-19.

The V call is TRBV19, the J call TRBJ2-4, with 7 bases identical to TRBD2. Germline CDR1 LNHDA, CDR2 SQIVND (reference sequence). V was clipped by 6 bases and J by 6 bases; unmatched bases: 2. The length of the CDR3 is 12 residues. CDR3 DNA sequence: TGTGCCAGTAGGTCGGGGGGAAACATTCAGTACTTC. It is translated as CASRSGGNIQYF.

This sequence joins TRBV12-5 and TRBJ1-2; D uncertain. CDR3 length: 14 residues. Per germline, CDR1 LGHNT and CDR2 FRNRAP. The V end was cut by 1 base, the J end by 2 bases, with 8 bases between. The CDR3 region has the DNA TGTGCTAGTGGTTTGGGCACACCCAACTATGGCTACACCTTC. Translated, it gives CASGLGTPNYGYTF.

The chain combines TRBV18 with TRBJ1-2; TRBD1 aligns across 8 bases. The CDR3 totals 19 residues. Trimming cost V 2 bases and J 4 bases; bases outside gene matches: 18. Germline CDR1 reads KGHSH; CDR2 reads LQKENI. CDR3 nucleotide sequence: TGTGCCAGCTCACCAACCCCGGGACAGGTTGCTAGAGGGTTCTATGGCTACACCTTC. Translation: CASSPTPGQVARGFYGYTF.

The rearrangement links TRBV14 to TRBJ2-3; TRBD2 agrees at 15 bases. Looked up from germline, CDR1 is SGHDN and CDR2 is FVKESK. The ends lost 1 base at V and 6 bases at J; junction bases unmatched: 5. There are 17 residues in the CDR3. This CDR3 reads CASSQVGGLAGGDTQYF. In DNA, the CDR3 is TGTGCCAGCAGCCAAGTCGGTGGACTAGCGGGAGGGGATACGCAGTATTTT.

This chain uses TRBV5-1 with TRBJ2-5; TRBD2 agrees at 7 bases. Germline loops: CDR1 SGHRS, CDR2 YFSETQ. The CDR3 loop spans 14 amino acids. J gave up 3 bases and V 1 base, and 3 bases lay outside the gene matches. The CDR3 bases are TGCGCCAGCAGCTTGAGCGGGATTAAAGAGACCCAGTACTTC. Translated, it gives CASSLSGIKETQYF.